The T cell receptor beta chain described here comes from a study of blood T cell repertoires in COVID-19. Study context: Material from acute and convalescent COVID-19 was sourced from the United States, Italy and Spain. Sample material is recorded as cDNA or gDNA derived from T cells, B-cell-depleted T cells, or PBMCs.

CDR3 length: 14 residues. Germline CDR1 reads SGHRS; CDR2 reads YFSETQ. Trimming cost V 5 bases and J 3 bases, with 11 bases left between them. Using immunoSEQ multiplex PCR, the repertoire was profiled, and TCRdb retains in-frame clones only, with some absent. The table records about 190,000 clones, 65% to 80% of them present only once. V is TRBV5-1 and J is TRBJ2-2; no clear D gene. The TCR comes from a woman aged 45-65 years with acute or convalescent COVID-19. Sequenced: peripheral blood. The CDR3: CASRQDIHTGELFF. DNA for the CDR3: TGCGCCAGCAGGCAAGACATCCACACCGGGGAGCTGTTTTTT.